This T cell receptor (beta chain) was sequenced for a study of beta chain features in type 1 diabetes. Study-wide results and caveats: TCRB CDR3s were moderately but significantly shorter in Type 1 diabetes patients in all four CD4+ subsets.

This clone turned up a few times. The antigen remains undetermined. Investigators reverse transcribed all isolated RNA, so they sequenced expressed TCRB transcripts. Libraries were prepared by immunoSEQ multiplex PCR; TCRdb keeps only in-frame clonotypes and omits some of them. This table has under 90,000 clones, around a third appearing once. This CDR3 contains 15 residues. V dropped 3 bases and J dropped 2; count of bases not matched to a gene: 2. The germline CDR1 and CDR2 sequences are ENHRY and SYGVKD. Sorting that relied on CD45RO/CCR7/CD25/CD127/CD95/CD27 yielded CD4+ naive, central memory, regulatory and stem cell-like memory cells.

V is TRBV10-3 and J is TRBJ2-3, with 10 bases aligning to TRBD2. The origin of this receptor is a woman aged 18-35 years in good health. Sequencing was carried out using stem cell memory CD4+ T cells from blood. In DNA, the CDR3 is TGTGCCATCAGTGAAGCGGGAGGGATCACAGATACGCAGTATTTT. This translates into CAISEAGGITDTQYF.